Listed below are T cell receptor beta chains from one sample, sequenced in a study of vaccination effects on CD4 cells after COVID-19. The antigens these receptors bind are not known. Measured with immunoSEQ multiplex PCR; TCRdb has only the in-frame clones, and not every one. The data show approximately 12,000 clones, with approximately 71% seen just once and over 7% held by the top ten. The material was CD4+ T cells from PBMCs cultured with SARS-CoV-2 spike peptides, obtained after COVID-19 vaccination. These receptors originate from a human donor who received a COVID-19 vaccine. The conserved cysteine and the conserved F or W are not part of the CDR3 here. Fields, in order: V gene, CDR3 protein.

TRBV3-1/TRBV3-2 ASSSPGSGYT
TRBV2 ASSQQGSYNEQF
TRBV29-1 SALAGGSEQF
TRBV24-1 ATSGTYGQWRGTDTQY
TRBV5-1 ASSLGAERGYT
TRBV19 ASRLSTGGSEKLF
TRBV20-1 SSGDYT
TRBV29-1 SVQPGTGNQPQH
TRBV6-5 ASSSPGHGTYEQY
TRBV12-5 ASGLTSGIVVDTQY
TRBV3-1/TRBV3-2 ASSPGHLTLH